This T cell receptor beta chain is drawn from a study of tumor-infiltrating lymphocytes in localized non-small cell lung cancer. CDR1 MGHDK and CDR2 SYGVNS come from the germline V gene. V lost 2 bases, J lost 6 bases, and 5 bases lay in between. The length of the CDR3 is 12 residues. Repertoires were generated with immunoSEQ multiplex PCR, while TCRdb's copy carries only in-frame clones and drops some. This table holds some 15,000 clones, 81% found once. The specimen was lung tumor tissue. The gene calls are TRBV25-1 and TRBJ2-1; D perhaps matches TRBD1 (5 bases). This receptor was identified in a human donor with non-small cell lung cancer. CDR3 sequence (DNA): TGTGCCAGCAGTGAAAGGGGCAATGAGCAGTTCTTC. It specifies CASSERGNEQFF.